This T cell receptor (beta chain) was sequenced for a study of post-analysis software for immune sequencing data. Whole-study results and caveats: In patients, about 5 TRBV segments were more frequent than in controls, with TRBV5-6, TRBV5-1 and TRBV20-1 among them.

This clonotype was recorded many times. What it binds is not known. There are 15 residues in the CDR3. V lost 0 bases to trimming and J lost 1 base, with 9 bases between them. Germline V CDR1 and CDR2: SGHKS, YYEKEE (reference sequence). TCR beta cDNA libraries included unique molecular identifiers. TCRdb itself ran the PCR reads through MiXCR, one entry per CDR3 protein. The repertoire includes around 180,000 distinct CDR3 sequences, approximately 30% of them detected once, and approximately 1.4% sits in the top ten. Sequenced input: blood. This chain connects TRBV5-5 to TRBJ2-3; possible D gene TRBD2, 6 bases. The receptor's source is a girl aged 10-17 years with multiple sclerosis. The CDR3 spells CASSLEGLRTDTQYF. CDR3 DNA: TGTGCCAGCAGCTTGGAAGGACTACGCACAGATACGCAGTATTTT.